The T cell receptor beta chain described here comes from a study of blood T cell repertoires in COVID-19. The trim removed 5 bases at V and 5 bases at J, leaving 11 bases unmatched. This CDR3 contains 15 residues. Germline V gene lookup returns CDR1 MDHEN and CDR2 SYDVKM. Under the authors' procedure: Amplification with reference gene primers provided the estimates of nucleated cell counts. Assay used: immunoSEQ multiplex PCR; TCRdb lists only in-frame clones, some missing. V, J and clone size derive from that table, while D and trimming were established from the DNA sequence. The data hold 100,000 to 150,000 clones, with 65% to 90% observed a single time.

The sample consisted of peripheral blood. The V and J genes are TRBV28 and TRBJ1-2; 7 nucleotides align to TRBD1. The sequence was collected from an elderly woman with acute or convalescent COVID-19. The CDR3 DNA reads TGTGCCAGCAGTCGTCGACAGGGATTCCCTTATGGCTACACCTTC. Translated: CASSRRQGFPYGYTF.